The rows below give T cell receptor beta chains drawn from one sample of a study of monozygotic twins with inflammatory bowel disease. Using the 5' RACE reads, TCRdb records one entry per CDR3 protein without DNA. The repertoire table contains over 120,000 distinct CDR3 sequences. Sequencing input: blood. These receptor sequences come from a human donor with ulcerative colitis or Crohn's disease, or a healthy co-twin of an affected twin (not recorded which). CDR3s include the opening cysteine and the closing phenylalanine or tryptophan. The order of the fields is CDR3 protein, V gene, J gene.

CDR3 protein: CSVPSGALPKDTQYF
V gene: TRBV29-1
J gene: TRBJ2-3

CDR3 protein: CASSLRTSGANNEQFF
V gene: TRBV3-1
J gene: TRBJ2-1

CDR3 protein: CATSDLGVTSSQQFF
V gene: TRBV24-1
J gene: TRBJ2-1

CDR3 protein: CASRSLQGGNTEAFF
V gene: TRBV6-5
J gene: TRBJ1-1

CDR3 protein: CASSYSTQSGGYTF
V gene: TRBV6-2/TRBV6-3
J gene: TRBJ1-2

CDR3 protein: CASSPLQGRSNQPQHF
V gene: TRBV18
J gene: TRBJ1-5

CDR3 protein: CSAWRLAGYNEQFF
V gene: TRBV20-1
J gene: TRBJ2-1

CDR3 protein: CASSLIHFGQTNTGELFF
V gene: TRBV7-3
J gene: TRBJ2-2

CDR3 protein: CASSLDFANTGELFF
V gene: TRBV5-1
J gene: TRBJ2-2

CDR3 protein: CTSSYPRRNTEAFF
V gene: TRBV6-2/TRBV6-3
J gene: TRBJ1-1

CDR3 protein: CASSWTGSKSETQYF
V gene: TRBV28
J gene: TRBJ2-5

CDR3 protein: CASSAESLWSPLHF
V gene: TRBV19
J gene: TRBJ1-6

CDR3 protein: CASSRAGGSNQPQHF
V gene: TRBV12-3/TRBV12-4
J gene: TRBJ1-5

CDR3 protein: CASGSFRGKTSTDTQYF
V gene: TRBV5-4
J gene: TRBJ2-3

CDR3 protein: CASSLRGGRTEAFF
V gene: TRBV3-1
J gene: TRBJ1-1

CDR3 protein: CSARDSGRVSYNEQFF
V gene: TRBV20-1
J gene: TRBJ2-1

CDR3 protein: CSAPIFDNEQFF
V gene: TRBV20-1
J gene: TRBJ2-1

CDR3 protein: CASSLGVGRETQYF
V gene: TRBV6-1
J gene: TRBJ2-5

CDR3 protein: CASSVLMGNTEAFF
V gene: TRBV2
J gene: TRBJ1-1

CDR3 protein: CASSEALAKNIQYF
V gene: TRBV6-1
J gene: TRBJ2-4

CDR3 protein: CASSPGTEQFF
V gene: TRBV7-6
J gene: TRBJ2-1

CDR3 protein: CATSSRSGANVLTF
V gene: TRBV7-2
J gene: TRBJ2-6

CDR3 protein: CASSVPGVGNTIYF
V gene: TRBV9
J gene: TRBJ1-3

CDR3 protein: CASSSPGGGELFF
V gene: TRBV7-3
J gene: TRBJ2-2

CDR3 protein: CASSLGGQGAGEQYF
V gene: TRBV7-2
J gene: TRBJ2-7

CDR3 protein: CASSERGAGGTDTQYF
V gene: TRBV2
J gene: TRBJ2-3

CDR3 protein: CASGLAGGDEQFF
V gene: TRBV10-3
J gene: TRBJ2-1

CDR3 protein: CASSLMSASGYTF
V gene: TRBV7-2
J gene: TRBJ1-2

CDR3 protein: CASSSSGLAFHEQYF
V gene: TRBV5-1
J gene: TRBJ2-7

CDR3 protein: CASSPSRVGDEQFF
V gene: TRBV7-2
J gene: TRBJ2-1

CDR3 protein: CASSFGESPLHF
V gene: TRBV28
J gene: TRBJ1-6

CDR3 protein: CASSLSGRREDTGELFF
V gene: TRBV13
J gene: TRBJ2-2

CDR3 protein: CASSLGGGINEQFF
V gene: TRBV11-2
J gene: TRBJ2-1

CDR3 protein: CASSRGAEPNSPLHF
V gene: TRBV5-4
J gene: TRBJ1-6

CDR3 protein: CASSRTGTESTGELFF
V gene: TRBV6-1
J gene: TRBJ2-2

CDR3 protein: CASSRGTGGSNQPQHF
V gene: TRBV12-3/TRBV12-4
J gene: TRBJ1-5

CDR3 protein: CASSSGNGQRNEKLFF
V gene: TRBV5-1
J gene: TRBJ1-4

CDR3 protein: CASSYLSSANTGELFF
V gene: TRBV6-5
J gene: TRBJ2-2

CDR3 protein: CASSQDRLEETQYF
V gene: TRBV4-3
J gene: TRBJ2-5

CDR3 protein: CSARSAEPGLAGGAYEQYF
V gene: TRBV20-1
J gene: TRBJ2-7

CDR3 protein: CASRWGPLYYEQYF
V gene: TRBV12-3/TRBV12-4
J gene: TRBJ2-7

CDR3 protein: CASSPLRSPANYGYTF
V gene: TRBV18
J gene: TRBJ1-2

CDR3 protein: CASSVPSPTGDTQYF
V gene: TRBV9
J gene: TRBJ2-3

CDR3 protein: CASSHPGQTFYEQYF
V gene: TRBV3-1
J gene: TRBJ2-7

CDR3 protein: CASSPGPGVPGYGYTF
V gene: TRBV18
J gene: TRBJ1-2

CDR3 protein: CASSRGQGKETQYF
V gene: TRBV5-1
J gene: TRBJ2-5

CDR3 protein: CASSLVPGNYGYTF
V gene: TRBV7-2
J gene: TRBJ1-2

CDR3 protein: CASSSRESSPLHF
V gene: TRBV7-9
J gene: TRBJ1-6

CDR3 protein: CASSFVGLAGEEDTQYF
V gene: TRBV5-1
J gene: TRBJ2-3

CDR3 protein: CASSQEVAGGRKFF
V gene: TRBV3-1
J gene: TRBJ2-1

CDR3 protein: CASSLSLREQFF
V gene: TRBV27
J gene: TRBJ2-1

CDR3 protein: CASSVAGKAYRYEQYF
V gene: TRBV9
J gene: TRBJ2-7